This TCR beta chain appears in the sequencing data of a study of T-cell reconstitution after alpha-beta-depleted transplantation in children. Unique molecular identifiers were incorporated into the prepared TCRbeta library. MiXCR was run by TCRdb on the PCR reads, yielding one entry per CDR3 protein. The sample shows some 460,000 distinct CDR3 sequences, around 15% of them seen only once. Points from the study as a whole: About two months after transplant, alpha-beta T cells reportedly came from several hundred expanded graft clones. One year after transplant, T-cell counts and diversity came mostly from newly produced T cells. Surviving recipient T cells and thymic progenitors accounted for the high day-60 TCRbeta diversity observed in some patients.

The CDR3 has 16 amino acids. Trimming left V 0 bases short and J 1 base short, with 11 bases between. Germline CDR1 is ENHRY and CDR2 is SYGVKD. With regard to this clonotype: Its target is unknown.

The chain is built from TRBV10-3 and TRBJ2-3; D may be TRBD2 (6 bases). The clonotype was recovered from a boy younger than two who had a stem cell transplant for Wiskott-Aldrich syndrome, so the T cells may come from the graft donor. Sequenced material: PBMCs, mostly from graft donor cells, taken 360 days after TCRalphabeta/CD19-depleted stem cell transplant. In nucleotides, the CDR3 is TGTGCCATCAGTGAGTCGGGACTCCGAGGCACAGATACGCAGTATTTT. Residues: CAISESGLRGTDTQYF.